Below are 23 T cell receptor beta chains sequenced from a single sample in a study of cytomegalovirus exposure and HLA in healthy donors. PCR amplification relied on 60 Vbeta primers (plus 13 Jbeta primers). Here immunoSEQ multiplex PCR was the method, and the copy in TCRdb shows in-frame clones only, minus some. The data show over 100,000 clones, about 9.4% seen once. The sequenced sample consisted of PBMCs. These receptors were collected from a middle-aged man in good health and CMV-seropositive.

The CDR3 coding sequence is TGTGCCAGCAGCCCGAGAGACTCCGGGACAGGGAGAGAAAAACTGTTTTTT. Protein sequence: CASSPRDSGTGREKLFF. The chain joins TRBV7-9 to TRBJ1-4; TRBD1 agrees at 9 bases. Unmatched junction bases numbered 15, after V lost 5 bases and J lost 8 bases. CDR1 and CDR2 from the germline V gene are SEHNR and FQNEAQ (reference sequence). CDR3 length: 17 residues. Together with reference TRBV7-9 and TRBJ1-4, the CDR3 gives the full variable domain: DTGVSQNPRHKITKRGQNVTFRCDPISEHNRLYWYRQTLGQGPEFLTYFQNEAQLEKSRLLSDRFSAERPKGSFSTLEIQRTEQGDSAMYLCASSPRDSGTGREKLFFGSGTQLSVL.

The V call is TRBV6-1, the J call TRBJ2-3; D unresolved. The CDR3 extends over 14 amino acids. The germline V and J ends were trimmed by 8 bases and 0 bases, with 12 bases remaining between them. In germline, CDR1 is MNHNS, CDR2 SASEGT. The CDR3 region is CASSRVISTDTQYF. The DNA for the CDR3 is TGTGCCAGCTCCCGGGTCATTAGCACAGATACGCAGTATTTT.

V and J are TRBV18 and TRBJ1-2, with 7 bases lining up with TRBD1. The CDR3 is made up of 13 amino acids. Germline loops: CDR1 KGHSH, CDR2 LQKENI. V gave up 3 bases and J gave up 4 bases; unmatched junction bases: 2. DNA for the CDR3: TGTGCCAGCTCACCTCGGGACAGCTATGGCTACACCTTC. Translating gives CASSPRDSYGYTF.

This clone has more than one count but fewer than ten. The genes are TRBV27 and TRBJ1-1; D gene unclear. The CDR3 runs to 11 residues. Germline loops: CDR1 MNHEY, CDR2 SMNVEV (reference sequence). The ends were cut back, 7 bases at V and 8 bases at J, with 11 bases in the middle. In nucleotides, the CDR3 is TGTGCCAGCACCGCCGGGTCGGAAGCTTTCTTT. Amino acids: CASTAGSEAFF.

The chain has TRBV5-6 and TRBJ1-3, with 9 nucleotides matching TRBD1. The CDR3 has 15 amino acids. Germline CDR1 reads SGHDT; CDR2 reads YYEEEE. J lost 0 bases, V lost 3 bases, and 1 base had no gene match. CDR3 nucleotides: TGTGCCAGCAGCTGGACAGGGGTCTCTGGAAACACCATATATTTT. Its protein product is CASSWTGVSGNTIYF.

The J gene is TRBJ1-3, the V gene TRBV28, with D possibly matching TRBD1 (6 bases). Per germline, CDR1 MDHEN and CDR2 SYDVKM. V was pared by 5 bases and J by 0 bases, with 14 bases between. The CDR3 is made up of 16 amino acids. The CDR3 DNA reads as TGTGCCAGCAGTGAGGGGGGGGGCAACTCTGGAAACACCATATATTTT. Amino acid sequence: CASSEGGGNSGNTIYF.

This clone has just a few counts. This sequence joins TRBV4-2 and TRBJ2-7, with D maybe TRBD2 (6 bases). Germline V CDR1 and CDR2: LGHNA, YNFKEQ. V lost 1 base to trimming and J lost 0 bases, with 16 bases between them. The CDR3 extends over 17 amino acids. The CDR3 loop reads CASSQAPQAGPSYEQYF. In DNA, the CDR3 is TGTGCCAGCAGCCAAGCGCCGCAAGCGGGTCCCTCCTACGAGCAGTACTTC.

CDR3 protein: CASSLDQGMKAFF. The CDR3 coding sequence is TGTGCCAGCAGCTTAGATCAGGGAATGAAGGCTTTCTTT. The chain couples TRBV7-2 to TRBJ1-1, with D maybe TRBD1 (5 bases). Germline loops: CDR1 SGHTA, CDR2 FQGNSA. This CDR3 is built from 13 residues. Deletions cut 1 base from V and 11 bases from J, with 14 bases between.

The count of this clone is one. This chain links TRBV5-1 with TRBJ2-7, with a possible D match to TRBD2 (5 bases). The CDR3 loop spans 14 amino acids. Germline V gene sequence: CDR1 SGHRS, CDR2 YFSETQ. Trimming took off 6 bases at V and 6 bases at J, with 19 bases between the two ends. The CDR3 here is CASKRNLAGGEQYF. The DNA for the CDR3 is TGCGCCAGCAAGCGGAATTTGGCAGGAGGCGAGCAGTACTTC.

This clone was picked up a small number of times. This chain links TRBV6-1 with TRBJ2-1, with 9 bases aligning to TRBD1. With V trimmed by 8 bases and J by 2 bases, 7 bases remained unmatched. The CDR3 is 15 amino acids. CDR1 and CDR2 (germline): MNHNS, SASEGT. The DNA for the CDR3 is TGTGCCAGCGAAACCGGGACAGGGCCCTACAATGAGCAGTTCTTC. Translation gives CASETGTGPYNEQFF.

This rearrangement joins TRBV28 to TRBJ2-7; 9 bases align to TRBD1. V was clipped by 10 bases and J by 7 bases; unmatched bases: 17. Germline assignment: CDR1 MDHEN and CDR2 SYDVKM. This CDR3 contains 15 residues. CDR3 DNA: TGTGCCACCAGCCTCCCCGGGACAGGGTTTTTAGAGCAGTACTTC. Its protein is CATSLPGTGFLEQYF.

The chain is built from TRBV19 and TRBJ1-4; no firm D call. The CDR3 has 14 residues. V lost 3 bases and J 4 bases, leaving 9 bases between the germline ends. Germline CDR1 LNHDA, CDR2 SQIVND (reference sequence). CDR3: CASSIPGYNEKLFF. The CDR3 DNA reads TGTGCCAGTAGTATTCCCGGGTATAATGAAAAACTGTTTTTT. The entire variable domain, with the rest obtained from reference TRBV19 and TRBJ1-4, is as follows: DGGITQSPKYLFRKEGQNVTLSCEQNLNHDAMYWYRQDPGQGLRLIYYSQIVNDFQKGDIAEGYSVSREKKESFPLTVTSAQKNPTAFYLCASSIPGYNEKLFFGSGTQLSVL.

The rearrangement links TRBV18 to TRBJ1-1; D is unresolved. From germline, CDR1 is KGHSH and CDR2 LQKENI. The CDR3 runs 13 residues. Trimming left V 6 bases short and J 3 bases short, with 11 bases between. CDR3 loop: CASSAGYDTEAFF. The CDR3 DNA follows: TGTGCCAGCTCCGCGGGGTATGACACTGAAGCTTTCTTT.

This clone was counted only a few times. The chain uses TRBV4-2 and TRBJ1-2; 7 nucleotides agree with TRBD1. This CDR3 has 12 amino acids. Germline V gene sequence: CDR1 LGHNA, CDR2 YNFKEQ. Trimming cost V 7 bases and J 8 bases; bases outside gene matches: 7. CDR3 DNA: TGTGCCAGCAAGGAGGGGGCGCTGGGCTACACCTTC. It codes for CASKEGALGYTF.

The table lists this clone with a few counts. The V and J genes are TRBV6-5 and TRBJ2-7; 12 bases match TRBD2. V trimming: 4 bases; J trimming: 3 bases; junction bases outside the gene matches: 7. The CDR3 covers 16 residues. Germline CDR1 MNHEY, CDR2 SVGAGI. The DNA for the CDR3 is TGTGCCAGCAGTTTACTAGCGGGAGGTGGGAACTACGAGCAGTACTTC. It yields the protein CASSLLAGGGNYEQYF.

V and J are TRBV9 and TRBJ2-3, with D possibly being TRBD2 (5 bases). The length of the CDR3 is 15 residues. The germline V gene encodes CDR1 SGDLS and CDR2 YYNGEE. V gave up 4 bases and J gave up 0 bases, with 12 bases separating them. CDR3 sequence (DNA): TGTGCCAGCAGCCAACAGCGGACTAGCACAGATACGCAGTATTTT. Translating it yields CASSQQRTSTDTQYF.

V and J are TRBV12-5 and TRBJ2-4; 10 nucleotides align to TRBD1. CDR3 length: 13 amino acids. Germline CDR1 reads LGHNT; CDR2 reads FRNRAP. V shed 5 bases, J shed 15 bases, and the junction held 10 bases outside the gene matches. The CDR3 nucleotides read TGTGCTAGTGGTGACCGGGACAGGGGTGATGCGTACTTC. This translates into CASGDRDRGDAYF.

The chain carries TRBV28 and TRBJ2-2; 9 nucleotides line up with TRBD1. Germline V gene lookup returns CDR1 MDHEN and CDR2 SYDVKM. The CDR3 covers 14 residues. The junction had 2 bases not matched to a gene; V was cut back by 4 bases and J by 5 bases. The CDR3 region is CASSSGQGTGELFF. The CDR3 nucleotides are TGTGCCAGCAGTTCGGGACAGGGAACCGGGGAGCTGTTTTTT.

This clone was observed a handful of times. The genes are TRBV5-6 and TRBJ2-2, with 8 bases that match TRBD1. Germline lookup yields CDR1 SGHDT and CDR2 YYEEEE. Trimming removed 4 bases from V and 7 bases from J; junction bases left unmatched: 9. The CDR3 extends over 15 amino acids. CDR3: CASSDRTGWGGELFF. The DNA for the CDR3 is TGTGCCAGCAGCGATCGGACAGGGTGGGGCGGGGAGCTGTTTTTT.

V is TRBV7-2 and J is TRBJ2-3, with TRBD2 matching 13 bases. Germline CDR1 is SGHTA and CDR2 is FQGNSA. CDR3 size: 16 residues. Trimming at V came to 7 bases and at J to 2 bases, leaving 6 bases not matched to a gene. CDR3 DNA: TGTGCCAGCACCAGACTAGCGGGAGGTCCCACAGATACGCAGTATTTT. This translates into CASTRLAGGPTDTQYF.

V and J are TRBV18 and TRBJ2-1, with D perhaps matching TRBD2 (6 bases). The germline V gene encodes CDR1 KGHSH and CDR2 LQKENI. Trimming left V 6 bases short and J 4 bases short, with 25 bases between. The CDR3 runs 18 residues. In DNA, the CDR3 is TGTGCCAGCTCCCCAGAGCCCAGACTTGATGCGGGGTACAATGAGCAGTTCTTC. Translated: CASSPEPRLDAGYNEQFF.

V and J are TRBV4-3 and TRBJ2-3; TRBD1 aligns across 7 bases. Per the germline V gene, CDR1 is LGHNA and CDR2 is YSLEER. Trimming removed 4 bases from V and 7 bases from J; junction bases left unmatched: 11. This CDR3 comprises 15 residues. As DNA, the CDR3 is TGCGCCAGCAGCCCCGGAGGACAGGAACCCCATACGCAGTATTTT. Translation gives CASSPGGQEPHTQYF.

This clone has only a few counts. V usage is TRBV10-3 and J usage is TRBJ1-1; D unclear. Germline V CDR1 and CDR2: ENHRY, SYGVKD. Trimming took 6 bases from V and 1 from J, leaving 9 bases between them. The CDR3 length is 13 residues. The CDR3 sequence: CAISGRENTEAFF. The CDR3 DNA sequence: TGTGCCATCAGCGGACGGGAGAACACTGAAGCTTTCTTT.